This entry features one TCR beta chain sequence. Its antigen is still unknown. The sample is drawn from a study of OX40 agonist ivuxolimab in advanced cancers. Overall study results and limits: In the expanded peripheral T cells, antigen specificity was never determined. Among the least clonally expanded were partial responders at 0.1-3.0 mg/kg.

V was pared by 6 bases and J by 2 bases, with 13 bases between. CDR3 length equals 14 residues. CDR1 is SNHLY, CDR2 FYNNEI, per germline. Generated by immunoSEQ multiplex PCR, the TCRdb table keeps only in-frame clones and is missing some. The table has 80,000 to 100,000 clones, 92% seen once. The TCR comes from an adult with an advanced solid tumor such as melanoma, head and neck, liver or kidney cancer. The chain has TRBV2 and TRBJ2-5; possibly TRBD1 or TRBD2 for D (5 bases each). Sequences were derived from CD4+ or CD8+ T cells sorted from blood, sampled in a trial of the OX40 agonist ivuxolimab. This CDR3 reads CASSRGGLQETQYF. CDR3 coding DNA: TGTGCCAGCAGCCGGGGCGGTTTACAAGAGACCCAGTACTTC.